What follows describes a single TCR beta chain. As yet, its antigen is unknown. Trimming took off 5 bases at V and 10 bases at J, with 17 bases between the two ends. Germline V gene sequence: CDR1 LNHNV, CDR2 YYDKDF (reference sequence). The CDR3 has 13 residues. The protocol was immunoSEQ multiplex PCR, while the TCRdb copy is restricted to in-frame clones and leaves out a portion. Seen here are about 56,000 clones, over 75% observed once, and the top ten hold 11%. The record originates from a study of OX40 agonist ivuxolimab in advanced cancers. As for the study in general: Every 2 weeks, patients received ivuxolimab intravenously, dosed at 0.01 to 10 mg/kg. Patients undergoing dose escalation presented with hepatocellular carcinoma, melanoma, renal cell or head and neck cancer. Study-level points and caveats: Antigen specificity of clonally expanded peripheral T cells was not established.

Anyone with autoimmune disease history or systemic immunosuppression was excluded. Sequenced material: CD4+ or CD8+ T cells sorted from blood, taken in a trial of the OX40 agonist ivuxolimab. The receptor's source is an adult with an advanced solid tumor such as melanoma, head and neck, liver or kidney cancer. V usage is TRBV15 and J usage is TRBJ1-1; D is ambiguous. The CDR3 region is CATSGQTSDGAFF. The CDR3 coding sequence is TGTGCCACCAGCGGCCAGACCAGCGATGGAGCTTTCTTT.